The sequence of this TCR beta chain was determined in a study of T-cell memory formation after mild COVID-19. Study-level results: In second-wave clones peaking day 37, SARS-CoV-2 specificity remained unconfirmed. Clones contracting across day 15 to 85 had a balanced CD4/CD8 profile; later expanding clones leaned CD4+.

Germline V gives CDR1 MDHEN, CDR2 SYDVKM. V trimming: 0 bases; J trimming: 8 bases; junction bases outside the gene matches: 9. The CDR3 has 16 residues. It was 5'RACE with constant-segment primers that produced the TCR alpha and TCR beta cDNA libraries, which carried sample barcodes and UMIs. From the 5' RACE reads, TCRdb called clonotypes with MiXCR, one entry per CDR3 protein. Seen here are a few hundred thousand distinct CDR3 sequences, approximately 19% observed once, and the top ten hold about 21%. As regards this clonotype: The antigen is unknown.

The chain carries TRBV28 and TRBJ2-4, with 8 bases that match TRBD2. Sequenced input: PBMCs or a T cell subset sorted from them (not recorded which). The receptor was isolated from a man between 18 and 35 years old who had mild COVID-19 (a few samples of this study predate the infection). Cell type and time point are not known. The CDR3 is CASSLWAGTSAYIQYF. In DNA, the CDR3 is TGTGCCAGCAGTTTATGGGCCGGGACTAGTGCTTACATTCAGTACTTC.